This T cell receptor (beta chain) was observed in a study of T cell responses to AZD1222 COVID-19 vaccine. Profiling relied on immunoSEQ multiplex PCR, and the TCRdb table lists in-frame clones only, not all of them. The sample has 110,000 to 150,000 clones; about 93% are singletons. V shed 3 bases and J 3 bases; nucleotides not matched to a gene: 12. The CDR3 covers 17 residues. Per germline, CDR1 ENHRY and CDR2 SYGVKD. The J gene is TRBJ2-5, the V gene TRBV10-3; TRBD2 matches at 8 bases. Sequences were derived from peripheral blood, sampled on day 0 of AZD1222 vaccination. This TCR was recovered from an adult in good health. The CDR3 is CAISDPSGGGSKETQYF. CDR3 in DNA: TGTGCCATCAGTGACCCGAGCGGCGGGGGGTCGAAAGAGACCCAGTACTTC.